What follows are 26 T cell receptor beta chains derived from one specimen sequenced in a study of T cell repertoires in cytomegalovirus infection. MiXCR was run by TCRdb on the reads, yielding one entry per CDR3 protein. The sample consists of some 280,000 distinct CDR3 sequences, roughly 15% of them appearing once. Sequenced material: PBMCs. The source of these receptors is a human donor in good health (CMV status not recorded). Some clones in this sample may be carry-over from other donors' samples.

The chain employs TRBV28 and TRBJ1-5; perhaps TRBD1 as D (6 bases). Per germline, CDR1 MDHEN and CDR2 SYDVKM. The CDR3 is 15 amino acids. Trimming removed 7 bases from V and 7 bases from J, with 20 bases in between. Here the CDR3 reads CASIRGSGARQPQHF. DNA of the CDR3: TGTGCCAGCATCCGCGGGTCGGGGGCGAGGCAGCCCCAGCATTTT. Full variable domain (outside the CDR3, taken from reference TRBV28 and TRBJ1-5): DVKVTQSSRYLVKRTGEKVFLECVQDMDHENMFWYRQDPGLGLRLIYFSYDVKMKEKGDIPEGYSVSREKKERFSLILESASTNQTSMYLCASIRGSGARQPQHFGDGTRLSIL.

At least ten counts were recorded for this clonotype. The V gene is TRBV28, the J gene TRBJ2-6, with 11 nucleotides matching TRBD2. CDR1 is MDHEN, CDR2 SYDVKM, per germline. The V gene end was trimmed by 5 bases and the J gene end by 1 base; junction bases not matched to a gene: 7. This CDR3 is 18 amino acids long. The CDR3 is CASSVSGRALSGANVLTF. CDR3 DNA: TGTGCCAGCAGTGTTAGCGGGAGGGCCTTATCTGGGGCCAACGTCCTGACTTTC.

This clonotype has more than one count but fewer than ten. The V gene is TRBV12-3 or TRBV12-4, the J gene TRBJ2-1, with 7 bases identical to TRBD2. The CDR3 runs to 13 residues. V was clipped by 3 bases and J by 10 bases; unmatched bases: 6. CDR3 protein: CASSFLAVGEQFF. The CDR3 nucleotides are TGTGCCAGCAGTTTCCTAGCGGTAGGGGAGCAGTTCTTC.

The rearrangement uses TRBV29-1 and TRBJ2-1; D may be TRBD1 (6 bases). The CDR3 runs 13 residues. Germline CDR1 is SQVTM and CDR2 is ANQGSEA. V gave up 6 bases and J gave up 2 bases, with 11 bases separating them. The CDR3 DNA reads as TGCAGCGTCTGGACAGCGCCCTACAATGAGCAGTTCTTC. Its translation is CSVWTAPYNEQFF.

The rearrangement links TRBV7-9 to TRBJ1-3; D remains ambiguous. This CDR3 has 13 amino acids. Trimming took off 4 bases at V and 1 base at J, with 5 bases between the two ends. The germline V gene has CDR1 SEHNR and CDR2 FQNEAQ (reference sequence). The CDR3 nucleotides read TGTGCCAGCAGCTCCCGATCTGGAAACACCATATATTTT. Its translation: CASSSRSGNTIYF.

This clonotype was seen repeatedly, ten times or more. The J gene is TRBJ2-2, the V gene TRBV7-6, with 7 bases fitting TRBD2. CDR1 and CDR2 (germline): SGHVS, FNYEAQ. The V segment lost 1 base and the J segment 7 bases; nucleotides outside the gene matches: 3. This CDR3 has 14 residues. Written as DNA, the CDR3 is TGTGCCAGCAGCTTAGTGAGGACTAGCGGGGAGCTGTTTTTT. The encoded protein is CASSLVRTSGELFF.

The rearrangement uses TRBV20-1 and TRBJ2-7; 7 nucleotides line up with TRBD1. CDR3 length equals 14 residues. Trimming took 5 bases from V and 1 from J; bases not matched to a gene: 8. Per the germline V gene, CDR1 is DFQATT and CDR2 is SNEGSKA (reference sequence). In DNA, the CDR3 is TGCAGTGCTCCCTACCCGGGACAGTCCTACGAGCAGTACTTC. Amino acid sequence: CSAPYPGQSYEQYF.

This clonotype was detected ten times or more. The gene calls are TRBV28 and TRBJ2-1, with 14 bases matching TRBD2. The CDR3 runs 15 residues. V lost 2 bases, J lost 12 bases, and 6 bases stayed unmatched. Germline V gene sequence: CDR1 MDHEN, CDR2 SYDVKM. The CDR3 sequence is CASSLGTSGRVGQFF. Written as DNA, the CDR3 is TGTGCCAGCAGTTTAGGGACTAGCGGGAGAGTTGGGCAGTTCTTC.

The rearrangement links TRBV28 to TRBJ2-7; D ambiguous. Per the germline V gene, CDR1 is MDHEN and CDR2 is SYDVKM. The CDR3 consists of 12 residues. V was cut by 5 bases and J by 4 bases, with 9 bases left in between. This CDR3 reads CASSPLWYEQYF. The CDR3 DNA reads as TGTGCCAGCAGTCCCCTATGGTACGAGCAGTACTTC.

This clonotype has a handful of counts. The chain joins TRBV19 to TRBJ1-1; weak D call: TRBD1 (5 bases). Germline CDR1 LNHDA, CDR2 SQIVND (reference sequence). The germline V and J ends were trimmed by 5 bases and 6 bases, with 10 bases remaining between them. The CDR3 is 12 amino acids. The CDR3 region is CASSPVGPEAFF. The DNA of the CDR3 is TGTGCCAGTAGTCCGGTGGGGCCTGAAGCTTTCTTT.

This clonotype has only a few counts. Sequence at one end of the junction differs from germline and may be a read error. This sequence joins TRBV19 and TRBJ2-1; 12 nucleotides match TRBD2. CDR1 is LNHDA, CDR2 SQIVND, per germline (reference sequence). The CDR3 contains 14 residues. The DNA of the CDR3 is TGTGCCAGTAGTATAGAAAGCCTAGCGGGGGGGCGACTCTTC. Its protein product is CASSIESLAGGRLF.

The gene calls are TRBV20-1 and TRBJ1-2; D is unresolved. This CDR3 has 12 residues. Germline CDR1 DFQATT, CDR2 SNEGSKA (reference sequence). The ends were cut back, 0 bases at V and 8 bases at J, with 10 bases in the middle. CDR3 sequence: CSARDAVGGYTF. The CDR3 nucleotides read TGCAGTGCTAGAGATGCAGTTGGGGGCTACACCTTC.

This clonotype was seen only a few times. This CDR3 is CSARLAGGERVYNEQFF. CDR3 bases: TGCAGTGCTAGACTAGCGGGGGGAGAAAGGGTGTACAATGAGCAGTTCTTC. This chain connects TRBV20-1 to TRBJ2-1; 11 bases align to TRBD2. Trimming at V came to 2 bases and at J to 4 bases, leaving 10 bases not matched to a gene. Germline V lookup: CDR1 DFQATT, CDR2 SNEGSKA (reference sequence). This CDR3 region has 17 residues.

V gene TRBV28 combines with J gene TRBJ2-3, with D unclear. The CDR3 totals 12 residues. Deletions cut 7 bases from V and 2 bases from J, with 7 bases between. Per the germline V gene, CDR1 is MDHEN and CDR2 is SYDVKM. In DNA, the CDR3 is TGTGCCAGCACCCCTAACACAGATACGCAGTATTTT. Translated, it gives CASTPNTDTQYF.

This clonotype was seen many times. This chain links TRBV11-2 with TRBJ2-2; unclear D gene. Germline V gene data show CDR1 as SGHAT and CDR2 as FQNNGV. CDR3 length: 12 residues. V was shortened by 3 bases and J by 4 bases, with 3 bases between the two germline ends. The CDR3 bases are TGTGCCAGCAGCTTTTCCACCGGGGAGCTGTTTTTT. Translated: CASSFSTGELFF. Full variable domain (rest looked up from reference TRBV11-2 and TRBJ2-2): EAGVAQSPRYKIIEKRQSVAFWCNPISGHATLYWYQQILGQGPKLLIQFQNNGVVDDSQLPKDRFSAERLKGVDSTLKIQPAKLEDSAVYLCASSFSTGELFFGEGSRLTVL.

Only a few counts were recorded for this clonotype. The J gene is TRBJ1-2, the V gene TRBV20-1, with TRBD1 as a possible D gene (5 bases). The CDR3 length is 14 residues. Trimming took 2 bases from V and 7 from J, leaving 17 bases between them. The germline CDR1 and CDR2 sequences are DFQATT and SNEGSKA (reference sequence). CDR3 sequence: CSARTGTAVRGYTF. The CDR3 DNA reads TGCAGTGCTAGAACGGGGACGGCGGTGCGTGGCTACACCTTC.

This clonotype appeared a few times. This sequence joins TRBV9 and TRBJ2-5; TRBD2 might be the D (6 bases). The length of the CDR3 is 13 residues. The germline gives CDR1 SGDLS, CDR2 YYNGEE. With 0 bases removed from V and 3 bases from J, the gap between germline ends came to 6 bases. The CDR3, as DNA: TGTGCCAGCAGCGTAGCGGGGGAAGAGACCCAGTACTTC. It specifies CASSVAGEETQYF.

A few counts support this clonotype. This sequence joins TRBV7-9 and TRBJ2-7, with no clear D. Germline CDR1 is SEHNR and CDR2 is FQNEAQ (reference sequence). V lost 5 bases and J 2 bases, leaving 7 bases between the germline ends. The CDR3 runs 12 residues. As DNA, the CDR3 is TGTGCCAGCAGCAGGCCTACCTACGAGCAGTACTTC. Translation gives CASSRPTYEQYF.

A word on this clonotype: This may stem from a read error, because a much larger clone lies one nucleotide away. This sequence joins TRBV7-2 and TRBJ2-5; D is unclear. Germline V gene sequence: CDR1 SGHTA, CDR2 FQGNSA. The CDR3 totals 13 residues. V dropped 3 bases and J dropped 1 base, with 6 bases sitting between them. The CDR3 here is CASSFLLQETQYF. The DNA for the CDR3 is TGTGCCAGCAGCTTCCTACTCCAAGAGACCCAGTACTTC.

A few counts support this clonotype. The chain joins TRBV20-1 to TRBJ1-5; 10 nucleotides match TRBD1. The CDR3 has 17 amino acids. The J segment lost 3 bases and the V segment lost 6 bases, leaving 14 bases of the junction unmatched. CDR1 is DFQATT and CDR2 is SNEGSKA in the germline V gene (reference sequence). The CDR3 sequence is CSASGTGDWIPNQPQHF. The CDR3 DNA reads TGCAGTGCGTCCGGGACAGGGGATTGGATCCCCAATCAGCCCCAGCATTTT.

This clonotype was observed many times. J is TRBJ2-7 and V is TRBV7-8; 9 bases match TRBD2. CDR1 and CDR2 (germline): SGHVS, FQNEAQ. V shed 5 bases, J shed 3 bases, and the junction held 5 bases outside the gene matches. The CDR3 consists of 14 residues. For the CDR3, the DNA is TGTGCCAGCAGCGGCGGGACTAGCAACTACGAGCAGTACTTC. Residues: CASSGGTSNYEQYF.

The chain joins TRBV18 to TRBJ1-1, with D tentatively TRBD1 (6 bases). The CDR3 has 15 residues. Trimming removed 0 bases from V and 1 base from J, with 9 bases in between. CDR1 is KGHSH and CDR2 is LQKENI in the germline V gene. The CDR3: CASSPPRGWNTEAFF. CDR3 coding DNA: TGTGCCAGCTCACCACCGAGGGGGTGGAACACTGAAGCTTTCTTT.

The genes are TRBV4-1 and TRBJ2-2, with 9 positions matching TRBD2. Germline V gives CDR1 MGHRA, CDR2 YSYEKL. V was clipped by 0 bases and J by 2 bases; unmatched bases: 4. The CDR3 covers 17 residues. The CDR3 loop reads CASSQDSGSANTGELFF. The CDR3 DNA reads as TGCGCCAGCAGCCAAGATAGCGGGAGTGCTAACACCGGGGAGCTGTTTTTT.

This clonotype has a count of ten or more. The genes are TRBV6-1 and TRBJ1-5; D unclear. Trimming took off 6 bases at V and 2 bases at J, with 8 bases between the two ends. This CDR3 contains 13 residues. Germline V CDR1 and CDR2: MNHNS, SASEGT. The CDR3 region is CASSLYGNQPQHF. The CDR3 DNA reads TGTGCCAGCAGCCTTTATGGCAATCAGCCCCAGCATTTT.

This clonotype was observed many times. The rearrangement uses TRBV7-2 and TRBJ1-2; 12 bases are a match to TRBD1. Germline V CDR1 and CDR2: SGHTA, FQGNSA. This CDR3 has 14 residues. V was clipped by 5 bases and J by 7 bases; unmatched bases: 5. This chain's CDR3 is CASSPGQGATGYTF. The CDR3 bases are TGTGCCAGCAGCCCGGGACAGGGGGCCACTGGCTACACCTTC.

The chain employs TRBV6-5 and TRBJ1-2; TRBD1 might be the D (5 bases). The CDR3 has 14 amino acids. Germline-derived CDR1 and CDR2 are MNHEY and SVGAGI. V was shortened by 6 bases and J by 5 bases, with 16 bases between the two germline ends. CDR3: CASRPRGGVYGYTF. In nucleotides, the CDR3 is TGTGCCAGCAGGCCCCGCGGGGGGGTTTATGGCTACACCTTC.